A single sample is the source of the 14 T cell receptor beta chains below, sequenced in a study. MiXCR, run by TCRdb on the RT-PCR reads, gives a single entry per CDR3 protein. The repertoire holds about 680,000 distinct CDR3 sequences, with around 14% as singletons. The source material was memory CD4+ T cells from blood. These receptors came from a female donor in good health, serving as a healthy control.

This clonotype was counted at least ten times. The chain links TRBV30 to TRBJ2-3; possible D gene TRBD2, 6 bases. V was trimmed by 0 bases and J by 0 bases, leaving 13 bases between them. Germline values: CDR1 GTSNPN, CDR2 SVGIG (reference sequence). The CDR3 has 16 amino acids. The CDR3 nucleotides are TGTGCCTGGAGTGTTGGCGGGGAGATTAGCACAGATACGCAGTATTTT. It codes for CAWSVGGEISTDTQYF.

The chain recombines TRBV28 with TRBJ2-5, with a possible D match to TRBD2 (6 bases). This CDR3 region has 15 residues. Germline values: CDR1 MDHEN, CDR2 SYDVKM. Trimming shortened V by 4 bases and J by 5 bases, and 17 bases separated the two germline ends. This CDR3 reads CASSSPGDLWETQYF. The DNA for the CDR3 is TGTGCCAGCAGTTCCCCGGGGGATTTGTGGGAGACCCAGTACTTC.

Only a few counts were recorded for this clonotype. V gene TRBV7-2 combines with J gene TRBJ2-1, with 7 bases lining up with TRBD2. CDR1 and CDR2 from the germline V gene are SGHTA and FQGNSA. Unmatched junction bases numbered 9, after V lost 1 base and J lost 12 bases. This CDR3 comprises 14 residues. In DNA, the CDR3 is TGTGCCAGCAGCTTAGAAGGTGGGCTAGCGGTGCAGTTCTTC. It translates to CASSLEGGLAVQFF.

The J gene is TRBJ2-1, the V gene TRBV9, with TRBD2 matching 11 bases. The CDR3 runs 17 residues. J was trimmed by 7 bases and V by 3 bases; bases with no gene match: 12. CDR1 and CDR2 (germline): SGDLS, YYNGEE. The CDR3 is CASSAGIGTSGRNEQFF. In DNA form, the CDR3 reads TGTGCCAGCAGCGCAGGAATCGGGACTAGCGGAAGGAATGAGCAGTTCTTC.

This clonotype has more than one count but fewer than ten. CDR3 in amino acids: CASNNRTGGTFRTEAFF. The CDR3 coding sequence is TGCGCCAGCAATAACCGGACAGGGGGCACCTTTAGGACTGAAGCTTTCTTT. This chain joins TRBV5-1 and TRBJ1-1, with 11 bases fitting TRBD1. CDR1 is SGHRS and CDR2 is YFSETQ in the germline V gene. The CDR3 contains 17 residues. The V gene end was trimmed by 6 bases and the J gene end by 5 bases; junction bases not matched to a gene: 15.

This chain connects TRBV4-1 to TRBJ2-3; 7 nucleotides line up with TRBD2. Trimming at V came to 0 bases and at J to 2 bases, leaving 14 bases not matched to a gene. This CDR3 comprises 19 residues. Germline loops: CDR1 MGHRA, CDR2 YSYEKL. CDR3 protein: CASSQEGGSADVPTDTQYF. As DNA, the CDR3 is TGCGCCAGCAGCCAAGAGGGGGGGTCAGCAGACGTTCCCACAGATACGCAGTATTTT.

The chain has TRBV12-5 and TRBJ2-3; D might be TRBD1 or TRBD2, each matching 6 bases. From germline, CDR1 is LGHNT and CDR2 FRNRAP. This CDR3 has 16 residues. V lost 3 bases, J lost 3 bases, and 16 bases lay in between. The CDR3, as DNA: TGTGCTAGTGGTTTCTCCAGGGGACGGGAGACAGATACGCAGTATTTT. This sequence encodes CASGFSRGRETDTQYF.

This rearrangement joins TRBV20-1 to TRBJ1-1; TRBD1 is a possible D gene (5 bases). The V end lost 3 bases, the J end lost 1 base, and 15 bases lay between the germline ends. This CDR3 is built from 15 residues. Germline V CDR1 and CDR2: DFQATT, SNEGSKA (reference sequence). For the CDR3, the DNA is TGCAGTGCTAGGGAGGGGTCAGGGCCGAACACTGAAGCTTTCTTT. Encoded protein: CSAREGSGPNTEAFF.

This clonotype occurred a few times. V usage is TRBV20-1 and J usage is TRBJ2-7, with TRBD2 matching over 11 bases. Per the germline V gene, CDR1 is DFQATT and CDR2 is SNEGSKA (reference sequence). V lost 5 bases and J lost 2; bases outside the gene matches: 5. The CDR3 runs 14 residues. The chain's CDR3 is CSAPGTSGAYEQYF. The CDR3 nucleotides read TGCAGTGCTCCTGGGACTAGCGGTGCCTACGAGCAGTACTTC.

This clonotype was detected a few times. The CDR3 sequence: CASSLGTGRGYTF. The CDR3 DNA reads TGTGCCAGCAGTTTAGGAACAGGGAGAGGCTACACCTTC. The chain has TRBV12-3 or TRBV12-4 and TRBJ1-2; tentative D call: TRBD1 (6 bases). This CDR3 is 13 amino acids long. V gave up 1 base and J gave up 8 bases, with 11 bases separating them.

A few counts support this clonotype. This chain connects TRBV18 to TRBJ2-1; TRBD2 agrees at 8 bases. Germline-derived CDR1 and CDR2 are KGHSH and LQKENI. This CDR3 comprises 14 residues. The V gene end was trimmed by 3 bases and the J gene end by 6 bases; junction bases not matched to a gene: 4. The CDR3 coding sequence is TGTGCCAGCTCACCGGGACTAGTATCCAATGAGCAGTTCTTC. It is translated as CASSPGLVSNEQFF.

This clonotype was observed many times. The rearrangement links TRBV29-1 to TRBJ1-1, with D possibly matching TRBD1 (6 bases). CDR1 SQVTM and CDR2 ANQGSEA come from the germline V gene. The CDR3 length is 10 residues. The germline V and J ends were trimmed by 3 bases and 12 bases, with 11 bases remaining between them. In nucleotides, the CDR3 is TGCAGCGTTGACCAAACAGGGACTTTCTTT. Translated: CSVDQTGTFF.

This clonotype has more than one count but fewer than ten. V usage is TRBV19 and J usage is TRBJ2-3; D possibly corresponds to TRBD2 (6 bases). Trimming pared 4 bases from V and 5 bases from J, leaving 13 bases between. CDR1 is LNHDA and CDR2 is SQIVND in the germline V gene (reference sequence). The CDR3 has 14 amino acids. This CDR3 is CASSTLLGGDTQYF. CDR3 DNA sequence: TGTGCCAGTAGTACCCTGTTGGGAGGAGATACGCAGTATTTT.

This clonotype has more than one count but fewer than ten. The V and J genes are TRBV4-2 and TRBJ2-1; 10 nucleotides match TRBD2. The germline gives CDR1 LGHNA, CDR2 YNFKEQ. This CDR3 has 17 residues. Trimming cost V 4 bases and J 3 bases; bases outside gene matches: 9. The CDR3 region is CASSPLGVAGGYNEQFF. The CDR3 DNA sequence: TGTGCCAGCAGCCCTCTCGGGGTAGCGGGAGGCTACAATGAGCAGTTCTTC.